A selection of T cell receptor beta chains follows, all from one sample in a study of molecular identifiers for immune sequencing clone quantification. TCRdb reanalysed the PCR reads using MiXCR and keeps one entry per CDR3 protein. In the table there are fewer than 350,000 distinct CDR3 sequences, about 22% of which are singletons. What was sequenced was naive CD8+ T cells from blood, with Jurkat cell RNA spiked in. These receptor sequences come from a human donor in good health. Some libraries in this study had Jurkat cell RNA spiked in. Each CDR3 is given with its conserved first and last residue. Fields, in order: J gene, D gene, V gene, clone size, CDR3 DNA, CDR3 protein. D genes are given only for firm matches. Some rows have no size entry. The others give once, few or many, or a class for an expanded clone.

j_call: TRBJ2-5; d_call: TRBD2; v_call: TRBV30; clone_size: few; cdr3_nt: TGTGCCTGGAGTGTGGTAGCGGGAGGGCAAGAGACCCAGTACTTC; cdr3_aa: CAWSVVAGGQETQYF
j_call: TRBJ1-5; d_call: .; v_call: TRBV6-6; clone_size: many; cdr3_nt: TGTGCCAGCAGTTACTCCGTTCAGGGCCTCAATCAGCCCCAGCATTTT; cdr3_aa: CASSYSVQGLNQPQHF
j_call: TRBJ1-1; d_call: .; v_call: TRBV5-1; clone_size: many; cdr3_nt: TGCGCCAGCAGCTTGACAGGAGGACCCACTGAAGCTTTCTTT; cdr3_aa: CASSLTGGPTEAFF
j_call: TRBJ2-1; d_call: TRBD1; v_call: TRBV27; clone_size: few; cdr3_nt: TGTGCCAGCAGTTTACTGGGACAGAATGAGCAGTTCTTC; cdr3_aa: CASSLLGQNEQFF
j_call: TRBJ2-5; d_call: TRBD1; v_call: TRBV28; clone_size: many; cdr3_nt: TGTGCCAGCAACCGCAGGGGGCGAGAGACCCAGTACTTC; cdr3_aa: CASNRRGRETQYF
j_call: TRBJ2-1; d_call: .; v_call: TRBV4-3; clone_size: many; cdr3_nt: TGCGCCAGCAGCCAATGGCAGAGGGAGTCGGACAATGAGCAGTTCTTC; cdr3_aa: CASSQWQRESDNEQFF
j_call: TRBJ2-7; d_call: .; v_call: TRBV25-1; clone_size: many; cdr3_nt: TGTGCCAGCAGGACCTACGAGCAGTACTTC; cdr3_aa: CASRTYEQYF
j_call: TRBJ2-5; d_call: TRBD2; v_call: TRBV30; clone_size: .; cdr3_nt: TGTGCCTGGAGCCATGGAGCGGGGTCTATAGAGACCCAGTACTTC; cdr3_aa: CAWSHGAGSIETQYF
j_call: TRBJ2-1; d_call: .; v_call: TRBV12-3/TRBV12-4; clone_size: many; cdr3_nt: TGTGCCAGCAGTCTTGACGGACGGGACTACAATGAGCAGTTCTTC; cdr3_aa: CASSLDGRDYNEQFF
j_call: TRBJ2-7; d_call: .; v_call: TRBV11-3; clone_size: few; cdr3_nt: TGTGCCAGCGTTGGGTCCTCGGGGGTGACCTCCTACGAGCAGTACTTC; cdr3_aa: CASVGSSGVTSYEQYF
j_call: TRBJ2-5; d_call: .; v_call: TRBV7-7; clone_size: few; cdr3_nt: TGTGCTAGCAGCTTTGCCCGGGGAGAGACCCAGTACTTC; cdr3_aa: CASSFARGETQYF
j_call: TRBJ2-2; d_call: .; v_call: TRBV29-1; clone_size: .; cdr3_nt: TGCAGCGTTGAATGGCTATCGAACACCGGGGAGCTGTTTTTT; cdr3_aa: CSVEWLSNTGELFF
j_call: TRBJ2-7; d_call: TRBD1; v_call: TRBV4-3; clone_size: few; cdr3_nt: TGCGCCAGCAGCCAAGATCTTTCAGGGGGCAATCCGATTCTCTACGAGCAGTACTTC; cdr3_aa: CASSQDLSGGNPILYEQYF
j_call: TRBJ1-1; d_call: .; v_call: TRBV7-9; clone_size: .; cdr3_nt: TGTGCCAGCAGCTTAGGGGGTTATACTGAAGCTCTCTTT; cdr3_aa: CASSLGGYTEALF
j_call: TRBJ1-2; d_call: .; v_call: TRBV3-1; clone_size: .; cdr3_nt: TGTGCCAGCAGCCGACACCAGTACCAGGGCAATGGCTACACCTTC; cdr3_aa: CASSRHQYQGNGYTF
j_call: TRBJ2-3; d_call: TRBD2; v_call: TRBV6-1; clone_size: .; cdr3_nt: TGTGCCAGCGGTGATAGTAGCGGGAGGGCAGATACGCAGTATTTT; cdr3_aa: CASGDSSGRADTQYF
j_call: TRBJ2-3; d_call: .; v_call: TRBV12-3/TRBV12-4; clone_size: many; cdr3_nt: TGTGCCAGCAGTGTACTCCTAATTAGGACAGATACGCAGTATTTT; cdr3_aa: CASSVLLIRTDTQYF
j_call: TRBJ1-1; d_call: TRBD1; v_call: TRBV19; clone_size: .; cdr3_nt: TGTGCCAGTAGTCAGACATCCGACAGGGGGAGAAACACTGAAGCTTTCTTT; cdr3_aa: CASSQTSDRGRNTEAFF
j_call: TRBJ2-2; d_call: .; v_call: TRBV18; clone_size: many; cdr3_nt: TGTGCCAGCTCACCACCTTCAGGGTACACCGGGGAGCTGTTTTTT; cdr3_aa: CASSPPSGYTGELFF
j_call: TRBJ2-3; d_call: .; v_call: TRBV20-1; clone_size: .; cdr3_nt: TGCAGTGCTAGTGAGATTAGTACATTACCTCGTACAGATACGCAGTATTTT; cdr3_aa: CSASEISTLPRTDTQYF
j_call: TRBJ2-3; d_call: .; v_call: TRBV6-5; clone_size: many; cdr3_nt: TGTGCCAGCAGTTACGGGAACAGGGACACAGATACGCAGTATTTT; cdr3_aa: CASSYGNRDTDTQYF
j_call: TRBJ2-3; d_call: TRBD2; v_call: TRBV12-3/TRBV12-4; clone_size: many; cdr3_nt: TGTGCCAGCAGTGCCTCGGGACTAGCGGTAGATACGCAGTATTTT; cdr3_aa: CASSASGLAVDTQYF
j_call: TRBJ1-3; d_call: .; v_call: TRBV29-1; clone_size: many; cdr3_nt: TGCAGCGTTCCGGGTCCGGGTCTCTCTGGAAACACCATATATTTT; cdr3_aa: CSVPGPGLSGNTIYF
j_call: TRBJ2-5; d_call: TRBD2; v_call: TRBV20-1; clone_size: many; cdr3_nt: TGCAGTGCTAGACAGGGGCGGCTAGCGGGAGGCCCCCAAGGAACCCAGTACTTC; cdr3_aa: CSARQGRLAGGPQGTQYF
j_call: TRBJ2-5; d_call: .; v_call: TRBV7-9; clone_size: many; cdr3_nt: TGTGCCAGCAGCTTAGAAGTAGACAGTCAAGAGACCCAGTACTTC; cdr3_aa: CASSLEVDSQETQYF
j_call: TRBJ2-7; d_call: TRBD2; v_call: TRBV27; clone_size: .; cdr3_nt: TGTGCCAGCAGTACGAACGGGAGGGCCGTAGAGGGGGGTTACGAGCAGTACTTC; cdr3_aa: CASSTNGRAVEGGYEQYF
j_call: TRBJ1-1; d_call: TRBD1; v_call: TRBV29-1; clone_size: many; cdr3_nt: TGCAGCGTGGGACAGGAGAACACTGAAGCTTTCTTT; cdr3_aa: CSVGQENTEAFF
j_call: TRBJ1-5; d_call: .; v_call: TRBV7-9; clone_size: many; cdr3_nt: TGTGCCAGCAGCTTAGCGGTGGGGGAGTTGGGCAATCAGCCCCAGCATTTT; cdr3_aa: CASSLAVGELGNQPQHF
j_call: TRBJ2-7; d_call: .; v_call: TRBV7-6; clone_size: many; cdr3_nt: TGTGCCAGCAGCTTAGCAAACTCCTACGAGCAGTACTTC; cdr3_aa: CASSLANSYEQYF
j_call: TRBJ2-7; d_call: TRBD1; v_call: TRBV10-3; clone_size: few; cdr3_nt: TGTGCCACAGGAGGGACAGGGGGTTTCGAGCAGTACTTC; cdr3_aa: CATGGTGGFEQYF
j_call: TRBJ1-5; d_call: .; v_call: TRBV28; clone_size: few; cdr3_nt: TGTGCCAGCAGTCCGACTCAACCTGCAGGTAGCAATCAGCCCCAGCATTTT; cdr3_aa: CASSPTQPAGSNQPQHF
j_call: TRBJ1-2; d_call: .; v_call: TRBV13; clone_size: few; cdr3_nt: TGTGCCAGCAGCCCCAGACAGGATCTTTATGGCTACACCTTC; cdr3_aa: CASSPRQDLYGYTF
j_call: TRBJ2-6; d_call: .; v_call: TRBV27; clone_size: few; cdr3_nt: TGTGCCAGCAGTTGGGAGGGGGCGTCGGGGGCCAACGTCCTGACTTTC; cdr3_aa: CASSWEGASGANVLTF
j_call: TRBJ2-2; d_call: .; v_call: TRBV19; clone_size: many; cdr3_nt: TGTGCCAGTAGTATAGACCGGACATGGGTCGCGAACACCGGGGAGCTGTTTTTT; cdr3_aa: CASSIDRTWVANTGELFF
j_call: TRBJ2-7; d_call: .; v_call: TRBV28; clone_size: few; cdr3_nt: TGTGCCAGCAGTTGGGACATTACTAGCCACGAGCAGTACTTC; cdr3_aa: CASSWDITSHEQYF
j_call: TRBJ1-2; d_call: .; v_call: TRBV27; clone_size: .; cdr3_nt: TGTGCCAGCGGTCCGGTCCGGCCCGCGGGGGCCTATGGCTACACCTTC; cdr3_aa: CASGPVRPAGAYGYTF
j_call: TRBJ2-1; d_call: .; v_call: TRBV20-1; clone_size: few; cdr3_nt: TGCAGTGCTAGAGATCTGGTAGACTACAATGAGCAGTTCTTC; cdr3_aa: CSARDLVDYNEQFF
j_call: TRBJ1-1; d_call: .; v_call: TRBV7-9; clone_size: many; cdr3_nt: TGTGCCAGCAGCTTAGCGGTGGATGAAGCTTTCTTT; cdr3_aa: CASSLAVDEAFF
j_call: TRBJ2-1; d_call: .; v_call: TRBV6-2/TRBV6-3; clone_size: few; cdr3_nt: TGTGCCAGCAGCCACGGACTGGCCAATGAGCAGTTCTTC; cdr3_aa: CASSHGLANEQFF
j_call: TRBJ2-7; d_call: .; v_call: TRBV12-3/TRBV12-4; clone_size: many; cdr3_nt: TGTGCCAGCAGTCCCGGGGCGTCTTGGGAGCAGTACTTC; cdr3_aa: CASSPGASWEQYF
j_call: TRBJ1-5; d_call: .; v_call: TRBV19; clone_size: many; cdr3_nt: TGTGCCAGCACCACAGGGTTTATGGATCAGCCCCAGCATTTT; cdr3_aa: CASTTGFMDQPQHF
j_call: TRBJ1-1; d_call: .; v_call: TRBV2; clone_size: many; cdr3_nt: TGTGCCAGCAGTGGCCGGGGGACTGAAGCTTTCTTT; cdr3_aa: CASSGRGTEAFF
j_call: TRBJ1-2; d_call: TRBD1; v_call: TRBV4-1; clone_size: .; cdr3_nt: TGCGCCAGCAGCCCACAGGGGCCGTCTTACTATGGCTACACCTTC; cdr3_aa: CASSPQGPSYYGYTF
j_call: TRBJ1-5; d_call: .; v_call: TRBV13; clone_size: few; cdr3_nt: TGTGCCAGCAGCTCGGGGATGCCCGACGTGCGCGATCAGCCCCAGCATTTT; cdr3_aa: CASSSGMPDVRDQPQHF
j_call: TRBJ1-1; d_call: TRBD1; v_call: TRBV5-6; clone_size: many; cdr3_nt: TGTGCCAGCAGCTTGGTTTGGGGACAGGGGGCCACTGAAGCTTTCTTT; cdr3_aa: CASSLVWGQGATEAFF
j_call: TRBJ2-3; d_call: .; v_call: TRBV28; clone_size: .; cdr3_nt: TGTGCCAGCAGTACCCAATTATCACATACGCAGTATTTT; cdr3_aa: CASSTQLSHTQYF
j_call: TRBJ2-7; d_call: .; v_call: TRBV4-1; clone_size: many; cdr3_nt: TGCGCCAGCAGCCAAGAGGTGGGGGACCCCTACGAGCAGTACTTC; cdr3_aa: CASSQEVGDPYEQYF
j_call: TRBJ1-5; d_call: .; v_call: TRBV19; clone_size: few; cdr3_nt: TGTGCCAGTAGTATCCGTCACAATCAGCCCCAGCATTTT; cdr3_aa: CASSIRHNQPQHF
j_call: TRBJ1-2; d_call: TRBD1; v_call: TRBV27; clone_size: many; cdr3_nt: TGTGCCAGCAGTAAAGGGACAGGACCCTATGGCTACACCTTC; cdr3_aa: CASSKGTGPYGYTF
j_call: TRBJ2-5; d_call: .; v_call: TRBV3-1; clone_size: few; cdr3_nt: TGTGCCAGCAGCCAAGCGGGGACCCCAGAGACCCAGTACTTC; cdr3_aa: CASSQAGTPETQYF
j_call: TRBJ2-3; d_call: .; v_call: TRBV7-9; clone_size: many; cdr3_nt: TGTGCCAGCTCCGCTCCTGGGGAGAAGAGCACAGATACGCAGTATTTT; cdr3_aa: CASSAPGEKSTDTQYF
j_call: TRBJ2-3; d_call: .; v_call: TRBV20-1; clone_size: .; cdr3_nt: TGCAGTGCTAGTGGCAGTATGACAGTCCGAATTGGAGATACGCAGTATTTT; cdr3_aa: CSASGSMTVRIGDTQYF
j_call: TRBJ1-2; d_call: .; v_call: TRBV7-2; clone_size: many; cdr3_nt: TGTGCCAGCAGCTTATACCCAGGTCCTAACTATGGCTACACCTTC; cdr3_aa: CASSLYPGPNYGYTF
j_call: TRBJ2-7; d_call: .; v_call: TRBV29-1; clone_size: many; cdr3_nt: TGCAGCGTGGGGGACCGGTCCTCCTACGAGCAGTACTTC; cdr3_aa: CSVGDRSSYEQYF
j_call: TRBJ1-5; d_call: .; v_call: TRBV15; clone_size: many; cdr3_nt: TGTGCCACCAGCAGAGACCGCGGGGTTACTCAGCCCCAGCATTTT; cdr3_aa: CATSRDRGVTQPQHF
j_call: TRBJ2-7; d_call: .; v_call: TRBV30; clone_size: many; cdr3_nt: TGTGCCTGGCGAAGACTAGCCTACGAGCAGTACTTC; cdr3_aa: CAWRRLAYEQYF